The sequence of this TCR beta chain was determined in a study of blood T cell repertoires in COVID-19. Germline lookup yields CDR1 LNHDA and CDR2 SQIVND (reference sequence). The V gene end was trimmed by 4 bases and the J gene end by 5 bases; junction bases not matched to a gene: 6. This CDR3 has 14 residues. The table came from immunoSEQ multiplex PCR; TCRdb's copy has only in-frame clones and leaves some out. Here the sample spans some 270,000 clones, around 82% being singletons. What was sequenced was peripheral blood. The genes are TRBV19 and TRBJ2-5; 8 bases map to TRBD1. This TCR came from a human donor with COVID-19, enrolled during active disease. The donor label of this sample is uncertain. The CDR3 region has the DNA TGTGCCAGTAGTAGGACAGGGTCTGGGGAGACCCAGTACTTC. This translates into CASSRTGSGETQYF.